One and the same sample provided the 25 T cell receptor beta chains below, sequenced in a study of T cells in Graves' hyperthyroidism and ophthalmopathy. Amplification yielded TCR beta CDR3 regions, with RNA transcripts as the source. TCR CDR3 underwent first-round RT-PCR with the HTBI primer set. TCRdb recomputed calls from the multiplex PCR reads with MiXCR, one row per CDR3 protein. The sample has about 300,000 distinct CDR3 sequences; roughly 19% are singletons. Source material: blood. The receptors come from a man between 45 and 60 years old with Graves' ophthalmopathy.

This clonotype showed up many times. The chain has TRBV6-1 and TRBJ1-1, with 9 bases aligning to TRBD1. CDR3 length equals 14 residues. The V segment lost 5 bases and the J segment 4 bases; nucleotides outside the gene matches: 5. The germline gives CDR1 MNHNS, CDR2 SASEGT. The chain's CDR3 is CASSRGQGSTEAFF. The CDR3 bases are TGTGCCAGCAGTCGGGGACAGGGTAGCACTGAAGCTTTCTTT.

This clonotype has ten or more counts. The rearrangement joins TRBV28 to TRBJ2-1; D ambiguous. Germline V gives CDR1 MDHEN, CDR2 SYDVKM. Deletions cut 6 bases from V and 0 bases from J, with 21 bases between. CDR3 size: 18 residues. The CDR3 loop reads CASRTDKGSISSYNEQFF. In DNA, the CDR3 is TGTGCCAGCAGAACAGATAAAGGATCTATTAGCTCCTACAATGAGCAGTTCTTC. The full variable domain, rest sourced from reference TRBV28 and TRBJ2-1, is DVKVTQSSRYLVKRTGEKVFLECVQDMDHENMFWYRQDPGLGLRLIYFSYDVKMKEKGDIPEGYSVSREKKERFSLILESASTNQTSMYLCASRTDKGSISSYNEQFFGPGTRLTVL.

Ten or more counts support this clonotype. V usage is TRBV20-1 and J usage is TRBJ2-5, with 7 bases fitting TRBD2. The CDR3 spans 15 residues. Looked up from germline, CDR1 is DFQATT and CDR2 is SNEGSKA (reference sequence). V trimming: 0 bases; J trimming: 0 bases; junction bases outside the gene matches: 4. The CDR3 is CSARDSREYQETQYF. As DNA, the CDR3 is TGCAGTGCTAGAGATTCGCGGGAGTACCAAGAGACCCAGTACTTC.

A note on this clonotype: This sequence may be a read error, since a much larger clone differs from it by one base. This CDR3 reads CASSLEAGRSPLHF. The CDR3, as DNA: TGTGCCAGCAGCTTAGAGGCCGGAAGGTCACCCCTCCACTTT. The genes are TRBV7-9 and TRBJ1-6, with no clear D. Germline V CDR1 and CDR2: SEHNR, FQNEAQ (reference sequence). There are 14 residues in the CDR3. V lost 1 base and J 10 bases, leaving 11 bases between the germline ends.

This clonotype was seen a handful of times. The chain combines TRBV19 with TRBJ1-2; 9 bases agree with TRBD1. This CDR3 is built from 16 residues. Trimming took 4 bases from V and 5 from J; bases not matched to a gene: 11. In germline, CDR1 is LNHDA, CDR2 SQIVND (reference sequence). The CDR3 protein is CASSSGQGRGEYGYTF. In DNA form, the CDR3 reads TGTGCCAGTAGTAGCGGACAGGGGCGAGGCGAGTATGGCTACACCTTC.

A few counts support this clonotype. This chain joins TRBV7-2 and TRBJ2-7, with 12 bases matching TRBD2. The CDR3 runs to 15 residues. Germline trimming cut 3 bases from V and 2 bases from J; bases unmatched to any gene: 2. Germline CDR1 reads SGHTA; CDR2 reads FQGNSA. The CDR3 DNA reads as TGTGCCAGCAGCTTTCGGACTAGCGGGACCTACGAGCAGTACTTC. Residues: CASSFRTSGTYEQYF.

As regards this clonotype: This clone may be a read error of a much larger clone one base away. The rearrangement links TRBV27 to TRBJ2-3; unclear D gene. Germline-derived CDR1 and CDR2 are MNHEY and SMNVEV (reference sequence). This CDR3 is 15 amino acids long. CDR3 region: CVSSLWAFGTDTQYF. The CDR3 bases are TGTGTCAGCAGTTTATGGGCGTTTGGCACAGATACGCAGTATTTT.

CDR3 region: CASSIGTGNQETQYF. The CDR3 nucleotides read TGTGCCAGTAGTATAGGGACAGGGAACCAAGAGACCCAGTACTTC. The rearrangement joins TRBV19 to TRBJ2-5; 8 nucleotides match TRBD1. There are 15 residues in the CDR3. Per germline, CDR1 LNHDA and CDR2 SQIVND (reference sequence). V shed 1 base and J 0 bases; nucleotides not matched to a gene: 1.

This clonotype was counted many times. The gene calls are TRBV20-1 and TRBJ1-1, with 7 bases aligning to TRBD1. The CDR3 totals 14 residues. Looked up from germline, CDR1 is DFQATT and CDR2 is SNEGSKA (reference sequence). The trim removed 5 bases at V and 10 bases at J, leaving 16 bases unmatched. CDR3: CSAAGTANTRLAFF. DNA of the CDR3: TGCAGTGCTGCCGGGACAGCGAATACCCGCTTAGCTTTCTTT.

V usage is TRBV6-5 and J usage is TRBJ2-2, with D possibly TRBD1 on 6 matching bases. The germline CDR1 and CDR2 sequences are MNHEY and SVGAGI. The CDR3 is made up of 16 amino acids. The V end lost 2 bases, the J end lost 7 bases, and 17 bases lay between the germline ends. The CDR3 sequence is CASSYNGGASNGELFF. DNA of the CDR3: TGTGCCAGCAGTTACAATGGGGGCGCCAGTAACGGGGAGCTGTTTTTT.

The genes are TRBV4-1 and TRBJ2-4, with D maybe TRBD1 (6 bases). Trimming stripped 0 bases from V and 0 bases from J, with 15 bases between. CDR3 length: 18 residues. Germline CDR1 and CDR2: MGHRA and YSYEKL. CDR3 sequence (DNA): TGCGCCAGCAGCCAAGATGGGGGCGAGGGGCTAGCCAAAAACATTCAGTACTTC. Its translation is CASSQDGGEGLAKNIQYF.

The table lists this clonotype with many counts. The chain recombines TRBV28 with TRBJ2-3; 7 bases fit TRBD2. The CDR3 is 15 residues long. Trimming took 8 bases from V and 4 from J; bases not matched to a gene: 12. Germline loops: CDR1 MDHEN, CDR2 SYDVKM. CDR3 sequence: CASDSIDREADTQYF. The CDR3 DNA is TGTGCCAGCGATTCCATAGATCGGGAGGCAGATACGCAGTATTTT.

This clonotype was counted ten times or more. The CDR3 protein is CASSLSTGLGGEQYF. The CDR3 bases are TGTGCCAGCAGTTTATCCACGGGTCTAGGGGGCGAGCAGTACTTC. The chain is built from TRBV12-3 or TRBV12-4 and TRBJ2-7, with TRBD1 as a possible D gene (6 bases). V was clipped by 2 bases and J by 6 bases, with 17 bases between them. The CDR3 covers 15 residues.

This clonotype was counted ten times or more. V and J are TRBV20-1 and TRBJ2-1, with 10 bases identical to TRBD2. Trimming at V came to 5 bases and at J to 0 bases, leaving 4 bases not matched to a gene. The CDR3 is 15 residues long. From germline, CDR1 is DFQATT and CDR2 SNEGSKA (reference sequence). The CDR3 DNA is TGCAGTGCTCGTCAGCGGGAGGGCTCCTACAATGAGCAGTTCTTC. Its protein product is CSARQREGSYNEQFF.

This clonotype was recorded many times. The V gene is TRBV6-1, the J gene TRBJ1-5; D may be TRBD1 (6 bases). CDR3 length: 15 amino acids. V lost 5 bases to trimming and J lost 7 bases, with 18 bases between them. The germline gives CDR1 MNHNS, CDR2 SASEGT. The CDR3 is CASSYTGTTGQPQHF. The CDR3 DNA follows: TGTGCCAGCAGTTATACCGGGACAACCGGGCAGCCCCAGCATTTT.

This clonotype was observed a handful of times. V usage is TRBV30 and J usage is TRBJ2-2; D remains unclear. The CDR3 consists of 13 residues. Germline V CDR1 and CDR2: GTSNPN, SVGIG (reference sequence). V was cut by 2 bases and J by 2 bases, with 6 bases left in between. The CDR3 DNA reads as TGTGCCTGGAGTAAAGCCAACACCGGGGAGCTGTTTTTT. Amino acids: CAWSKANTGELFF.

This clonotype was seen more than once but under ten times. The chain uses TRBV20-1 and TRBJ1-1, with 8 bases matching TRBD1. The germline CDR1 and CDR2 sequences are DFQATT and SNEGSKA (reference sequence). J gave up 6 bases and V 6 bases, and 6 bases lay outside the gene matches. The CDR3 length is 12 residues. CDR3 in amino acids: CSAPDRDAEAFF. In nucleotides, the CDR3 is TGCAGTGCCCCGGACAGGGACGCTGAAGCTTTCTTT.

The sample holds many counts of this clonotype. The genes are TRBV3-1 and TRBJ2-7; no definite D call. The CDR3 is 14 residues long. Trimming removed 0 bases from V and 0 bases from J, with 6 bases in between. The V gene's germline CDR1 is LGHDT and CDR2 YNNKEL (reference sequence). For the CDR3, the DNA is TGTGCCAGCAGCCAAGACCTTGGCTCCTACGAGCAGTACTTC. This sequence encodes CASSQDLGSYEQYF.

This clonotype showed up many times. The chain links TRBV5-1 to TRBJ1-2, with D maybe TRBD1 (6 bases). The CDR3 has 13 residues. The V gene lost 0 bases and the J gene lost 8 bases, with 11 bases spanning the gap. CDR1 and CDR2 from the germline V gene are SGHRS and YFSETQ. Here the CDR3 DNA reads TGCGCCAGCAGCTTGGCAGGGGCTGGAGGCTACACCTTC. This codes for CASSLAGAGGYTF.

This clonotype was detected a few times. The CDR3 is CASSHRETDTQYF. The CDR3 nucleotides read TGTGCCAGCAGCCACAGGGAAACAGATACGCAGTATTTT. This chain uses TRBV6-1 with TRBJ2-3; perhaps TRBD1 as D (6 bases). Germline loops: CDR1 MNHNS, CDR2 SASEGT. The CDR3 runs 13 residues. The germline V and J ends were trimmed by 6 bases and 3 bases, with 10 bases remaining between them.

Many counts were recorded for this clonotype. J is TRBJ2-1 and V is TRBV20-1, with 11 bases lining up with TRBD2. Germline V gene lookup returns CDR1 DFQATT and CDR2 SNEGSKA (reference sequence). CDR3 size: 14 residues. V trimming: 4 bases; J trimming: 8 bases; junction bases outside the gene matches: 7. In DNA, the CDR3 is TGCAGTGCTACCCTAGCGGGAGGACTAGATGAGCAGTTCTTC. Translated, it gives CSATLAGGLDEQFF.

This clonotype was seen ten or more times. The chain is built from TRBV30 and TRBJ1-5; D is unresolved. V was clipped by 0 bases and J by 8 bases, with 8 bases between them. CDR3 length: 12 residues. Germline loops: CDR1 GTSNPN, CDR2 SVGIG (reference sequence). The CDR3 loop reads CAWSVPGKPQHF. DNA of the CDR3: TGTGCCTGGAGTGTCCCCGGCAAGCCCCAGCATTTT.

V and J are TRBV18 and TRBJ1-2, with D perhaps matching TRBD1 (5 bases). The germline CDR1 and CDR2 sequences are KGHSH and LQKENI. Trimming took 3 bases from V and 3 from J, leaving 14 bases between them. CDR3 size: 15 residues. CDR3: CASSPTYSGDYGYTF. DNA of the CDR3: TGTGCCAGCTCACCGACTTACTCGGGGGACTATGGCTACACCTTC.

The chain employs TRBV6-2 or TRBV6-3 and TRBJ1-2; D unresolved. Trimming removed 2 bases at V and 4 bases at J, with 11 bases between. Looked up from germline, CDR1 is MNHEY and CDR2 is SVGEGT. The CDR3 sequence is 14 residues long. In DNA, the CDR3 is TGTGCCAGCAGTTACACAGCGGCCGGCTATGGCTACACCTTC. It is translated as CASSYTAAGYGYTF.

The rearrangement joins TRBV19 to TRBJ2-2; no clear D gene. Germline lookup yields CDR1 LNHDA and CDR2 SQIVND (reference sequence). Trimming removed 7 bases at V and 2 bases at J, with 11 bases between. The CDR3 runs 14 residues. CDR3 DNA: TGTGCCAGTACTAACCAGGTCAACACCGGGGAGCTGTTTTTT. Encoded protein: CASTNQVNTGELFF.